A single sample gave rise to the 21 T cell receptor beta chains below, sequenced in a study of CD8 T cells in ankylosing spondylitis. Each CDR3 protein is one row after TCRdb ran MiXCR on the 5' RACE reads. The sample lists about 840,000 distinct CDR3 sequences, approximately 12% occurring once. Study-wide results and caveats: In ankylosing spondylitis blood, a motif of seven to nine highly homologous TCR beta variants appeared characteristic.

No antigen is known for these receptors. What was sequenced was blood, either unsorted or a sorted T cell fraction (not recorded which). All receptors come from a male donor with ankylosing spondylitis.

The chain is built from TRBV28 and TRBJ1-1, with D perhaps matching TRBD1 (5 bases). Per germline, CDR1 MDHEN and CDR2 SYDVKM. Trimming pared 6 bases from V and 5 bases from J, leaving 16 bases between. The CDR3 covers 14 residues. The CDR3 reads CASSRLDRVTEAFF. The CDR3 coding sequence is TGTGCCAGCAGCCGACTCGACAGAGTAACTGAAGCTTTCTTT. The full variable domain, rest sourced from reference TRBV28 and TRBJ1-1, is DVKVTQSSRYLVKRTGEKVFLECVQDMDHENMFWYRQDPGLGLRLIYFSYDVKMKEKGDIPEGYSVSREKKERFSLILESASTNQTSMYLCASSRLDRVTEAFFGQGTRLTVV.

The rearrangement uses TRBV11-3 and TRBJ2-1; D uncertain. V was cut by 1 base and J by 13 bases, with 14 bases left in between. The CDR3 runs to 13 residues. Germline lookup yields CDR1 SGHNT and CDR2 YENEEA. This CDR3 reads CASSLGVGWKQFF. In DNA form, the CDR3 reads TGTGCCAGCAGCTTAGGAGTTGGATGGAAACAGTTCTTC.

The V gene is TRBV20-1, the J gene TRBJ2-3, with 7 bases matching TRBD2. This CDR3 spans 13 amino acids. Per the germline V gene, CDR1 is DFQATT and CDR2 is SNEGSKA (reference sequence). V was pared by 6 bases and J by 2 bases, with 5 bases of the junction left unmatched. The CDR3 DNA sequence: TGCAGTGCGTTGGGACTAAACACAGATACGCAGTATTTT. Protein: CSALGLNTDTQYF.

V and J are TRBV5-1 and TRBJ1-2; TRBD1 matches at 10 bases. CDR3 length: 15 amino acids. V lost 2 bases to trimming and J lost 8 bases; unmatched junction nucleotides: 9. In germline, CDR1 is SGHRS, CDR2 YFSETQ. CDR3 protein: CASSLPGQGKGGYTF. Here the CDR3 DNA reads TGCGCCAGCAGCTTACCGGGACAGGGGAAAGGAGGCTACACCTTC.

The chain employs TRBV7-2 and TRBJ2-3, with D hard to call. Trimming took 5 bases from V and 5 from J, leaving 14 bases between them. CDR1 is SGHTA and CDR2 is FQGNSA in the germline V gene. This CDR3 has 14 residues. The CDR3 spells CASSPSNWGDTQYF. CDR3 nucleotide sequence: TGTGCCAGCAGCCCATCAAACTGGGGAGATACGCAGTATTTT.

This rearrangement joins TRBV2 to TRBJ2-3; D could derive from TRBD1 or TRBD2 (5 bases each). The CDR3 spans 15 residues. Trimming cost V 6 bases and J 2 bases, with 15 bases left between them. CDR1 and CDR2 (germline): SNHLY, FYNNEI. CDR3 residues: CASRGWGIFTDTQYF. DNA for the CDR3: TGTGCCAGCAGAGGATGGGGGATTTTCACAGATACGCAGTATTTT.

The sample holds a few counts of this clonotype. The rearrangement joins TRBV7-8 to TRBJ2-3; D is perhaps TRBD1 or TRBD2 (5 bases each). Germline CDR1 is SGHVS and CDR2 is FQNEAQ. The germline V and J ends were trimmed by 5 bases and 14 bases, with 17 bases remaining between them. The CDR3 runs 12 residues. The chain's CDR3 is CASSQGLADRYF. The CDR3 DNA reads TGTGCCAGCAGCCAAGGACTCGCTGACAGGTATTTT.

This clonotype was seen only a few times. The chain employs TRBV7-9 and TRBJ2-3, with unresolved D. The germline V and J ends were trimmed by 4 bases and 4 bases, with 12 bases remaining between them. This CDR3 spans 14 amino acids. CDR1 and CDR2 (germline): SEHNR, FQNEAQ (reference sequence). CDR3 residues: CASSSLASPDTQYF. DNA of the CDR3: TGTGCCAGCAGCTCCCTGGCCTCCCCAGATACGCAGTATTTT.

This clonotype has at least ten counts. The rearrangement uses TRBV5-5 and TRBJ2-1; D perhaps matches TRBD2 (5 bases). Trimming took 5 bases from V and 9 from J, leaving 18 bases between them. The CDR3 consists of 14 residues. Germline V lookup: CDR1 SGHKS, CDR2 YYEKEE (reference sequence). CDR3 amino acids: CASSLVRGNPEQFF. Here the CDR3 DNA reads TGTGCCAGCAGTTTAGTTCGGGGAAATCCTGAGCAGTTCTTC.

The V and J genes are TRBV29-1 and TRBJ1-1, with D maybe TRBD1 (5 bases). The V and J ends lost 1 base and 5 bases respectively, with 11 bases between them. There are 13 residues in the CDR3. The germline gives CDR1 SQVTM, CDR2 ANQGSEA. CDR3 DNA sequence: TGCAGCGTTGAAGGCCTGGCAGGGACTGAAGCTTTCTTT. As protein: CSVEGLAGTEAFF.

The CDR3 here is CASSEFRETQYF. CDR3 nucleotides: TGTGCCAGCAGTGAATTCCGGGAGACCCAGTACTTC. The chain is built from TRBV2 and TRBJ2-5; D call uncertain. CDR3 length equals 12 residues. Germline values: CDR1 SNHLY, CDR2 FYNNEI. Deletions cut 2 bases from V and 5 bases from J, with 6 bases between.

The V call is TRBV7-2, the J call TRBJ2-7; unclear D gene. V was pared by 2 bases and J by 6 bases, with 20 bases between. In germline, CDR1 is SGHTA, CDR2 FQGNSA. The CDR3 runs 16 residues. CDR3 bases: TGTGCCAGCAGCTTAAGAAATATTATGCAGGACGGCGAGCAGTACTTC. Its translation is CASSLRNIMQDGEQYF.

This chain links TRBV11-2 with TRBJ1-6, with D possibly matching TRBD1 (5 bases). The CDR3 totals 14 residues. CDR1 is SGHAT, CDR2 FQNNGV, per germline. V lost 5 bases and J 13 bases, leaving 18 bases between the germline ends. For the CDR3, the DNA is TGTGCCAGCAGCCACCTTCAGGACAAAACGCCCCTCCACTTT. It encodes CASSHLQDKTPLHF.

This clonotype was counted ten times or more. The chain couples TRBV10-3 to TRBJ1-6; unclear D gene. Germline CDR1 reads ENHRY; CDR2 reads SYGVKD. CDR3 size: 14 residues. Trimming stripped 5 bases from V and 7 bases from J, with 12 bases between. DNA of the CDR3: TGTGCCATCAGTTTCGGGCCAGCAAATTCACCCCTCCACTTT. Translated: CAISFGPANSPLHF.

This clonotype has more than one count but fewer than ten. This rearrangement joins TRBV5-5 to TRBJ2-3; 8 bases fit TRBD1. The V segment lost 4 bases and the J segment 5 bases; nucleotides outside the gene matches: 9. The CDR3 covers 15 residues. Germline V gene data show CDR1 as SGHKS and CDR2 as YYEKEE (reference sequence). The CDR3 here is CASSHMQGAGDTQYF. CDR3 DNA: TGTGCCAGCAGCCATATGCAGGGGGCCGGAGATACGCAGTATTTT. Full variable domain (missing parts from reference TRBV5-5 and TRBJ2-3): DAGVTQSPTHLIKTRGQQVTLRCSPISGHKSVSWYQQVLGQGPQFIFQYYEKEERGRGNFPDRFSARQFPNYSSELNVNALLLGDSALYLCASSHMQGAGDTQYFGPGTRLTVL.

A few counts support this clonotype. The chain is built from TRBV2 and TRBJ1-1, with D possibly being TRBD1 (6 bases). Germline CDR1 and CDR2: SNHLY and FYNNEI. Trimming removed 1 base from V and 4 bases from J, with 10 bases in between. The CDR3 runs to 14 residues. For the CDR3, the DNA is TGTGCCAGCAGTGAAGTGGGGGCGGGCACTGAAGCTTTCTTT. It is translated as CASSEVGAGTEAFF.

In this sample, this clonotype turned up a few times. V usage is TRBV5-6 and J usage is TRBJ1-5; no firm D call. This CDR3 contains 16 residues. The V end lost 0 bases, the J end lost 3 bases, and 13 bases lay between the germline ends. CDR1 SGHDT and CDR2 YYEEEE come from the germline V gene. The CDR3 protein is CASSLGMWAANQPQHF. CDR3 nucleotides: TGTGCCAGCAGCTTGGGTATGTGGGCTGCCAATCAGCCCCAGCATTTT.

This clonotype has at least ten counts. The chain uses TRBV7-2 and TRBJ2-3; 7 bases match TRBD1. The length of the CDR3 is 14 residues. Germline V lookup: CDR1 SGHTA, CDR2 FQGNSA. The V and J ends lost 1 base and 5 bases, in that order; junction bases with no gene match: 3. CDR3 residues: CASSLDRGIDTQYF. The CDR3 DNA is TGTGCCAGCAGCTTAGACAGGGGTATAGATACGCAGTATTTT.

V usage is TRBV6-2 or TRBV6-3 and J usage is TRBJ2-3; 9 nucleotides align to TRBD2. V dropped 5 bases and J dropped 1; count of bases not matched to a gene: 4. The CDR3 length is 15 residues. CDR1 and CDR2 (germline): MNHEY, SVGEGT. The CDR3: CASSRLAEGTDTQYF. CDR3 sequence (DNA): TGTGCCAGCAGTCGACTAGCGGAAGGCACAGATACGCAGTATTTT.

The V and J genes are TRBV9 and TRBJ2-1, with TRBD2 identical over 7 bases. This CDR3 region has 14 residues. Germline trimming cut 2 bases from V and 9 bases from J; bases unmatched to any gene: 8. The germline gives CDR1 SGDLS, CDR2 YYNGEE. This chain's CDR3 is CASSVIGGTGEQFF. As DNA, the CDR3 is TGTGCCAGCAGCGTTATCGGGGGGACGGGTGAGCAGTTCTTC.

The rearrangement uses TRBV5-1 and TRBJ2-2; 8 nucleotides agree with TRBD1. This CDR3 spans 15 amino acids. Germline V gives CDR1 SGHRS, CDR2 YFSETQ. Trimming cost V 4 bases and J 2 bases; bases outside gene matches: 4. The CDR3, as DNA: TGCGCCAGCAGCCCGGGACAGGTTAACACCGGGGAGCTGTTTTTT. This sequence encodes CASSPGQVNTGELFF.